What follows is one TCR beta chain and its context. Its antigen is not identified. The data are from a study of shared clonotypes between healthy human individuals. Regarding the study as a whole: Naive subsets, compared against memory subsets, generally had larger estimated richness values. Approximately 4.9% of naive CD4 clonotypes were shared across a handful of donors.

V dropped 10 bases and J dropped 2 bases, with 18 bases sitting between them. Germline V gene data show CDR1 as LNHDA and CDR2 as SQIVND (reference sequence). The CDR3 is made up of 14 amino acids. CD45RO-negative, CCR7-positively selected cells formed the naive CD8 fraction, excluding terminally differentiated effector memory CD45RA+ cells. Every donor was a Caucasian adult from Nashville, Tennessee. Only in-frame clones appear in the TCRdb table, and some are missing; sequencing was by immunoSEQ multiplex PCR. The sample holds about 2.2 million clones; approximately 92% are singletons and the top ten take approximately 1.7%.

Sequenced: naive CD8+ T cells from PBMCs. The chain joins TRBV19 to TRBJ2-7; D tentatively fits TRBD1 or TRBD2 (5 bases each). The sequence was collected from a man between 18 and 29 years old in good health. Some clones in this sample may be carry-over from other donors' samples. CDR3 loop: CAITRGENAYEQYF. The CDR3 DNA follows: TGTGCCATCACTCGAGGGGAGAACGCCTACGAGCAGTACTTC.